The T cell receptor beta chain described here comes from a study of T cell clonality in common variable immunodeficiency. As concerns this clone: Its antigen remains unknown. The CDR3 end is not reached by the read, which stops 3 residues before it; the germline J gene fills it in.

Study-level results: Fewer deletions and N-nucleotide insertions were reportedly seen in common variable immunodeficiency TCR beta sequences.

Germline CDR1 is SGHVS and CDR2 is FNYEAQ. The CDR3 consists of 15 residues. V dropped 5 bases and J dropped 5; count of bases not matched to a gene: 10. Sequencing used immunoSEQ multiplex PCR; TCRdb keeps in-frame clones, though not all of them. The data show about 28,000 clones, with none appearing a single time. CVID meant reduced serum IgG, IgA and/or IgM plus specific antibody deficiency. Aged about 8 to 65 years, CVID subjects averaged approximately 38 years old. Most patients and controls had Caucasian heritage. Blood came from CVID subjects not ill and not taking immunomodulatory or immunosuppressive medication.

The J gene is TRBJ2-7, the V gene TRBV7-6; 9 nucleotides line up with TRBD1. Sample: peripheral blood mononuclear cells. The sequence derives from a human donor with common variable immunodeficiency. Incomplete CDR3 DNA: TGTGCCAGCAGCCCAGGGGGGACAGGGAAGGACGAG. Translation: CASSPGGTGKDE. The full CDR3 is CASSPGGTGKDEQYF.